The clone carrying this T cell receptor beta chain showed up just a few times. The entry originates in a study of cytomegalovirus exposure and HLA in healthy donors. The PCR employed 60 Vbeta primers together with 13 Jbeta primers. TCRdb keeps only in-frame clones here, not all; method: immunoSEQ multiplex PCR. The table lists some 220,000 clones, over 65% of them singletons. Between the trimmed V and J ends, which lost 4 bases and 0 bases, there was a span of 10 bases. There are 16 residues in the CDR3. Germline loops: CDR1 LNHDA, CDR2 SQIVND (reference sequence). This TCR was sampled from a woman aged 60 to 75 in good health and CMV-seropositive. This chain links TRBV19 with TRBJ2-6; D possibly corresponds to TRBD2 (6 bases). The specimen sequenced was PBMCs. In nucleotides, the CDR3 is TGTGCCAGTAGTACCCCCGGGGGCTCTGGGGCCAACGTCCTGACTTTC. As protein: CASSTPGGSGANVLTF.